The subject of this entry is one TCR beta chain. This sample stems from a study of blood T cell repertoires in COVID-19. Study information: Samples of COVID-19 (acute and convalescent) were obtained from the United States, Italy and Spain.

Authors' processing steps: How many nucleated cells were present was estimated from reference gene primer amplification. Using immunoSEQ multiplex PCR, the repertoire was profiled, and TCRdb retains in-frame clones only, with some absent. The V and J calls and clone size are taken from that table; D and trimming were inferred from the DNA. The profile covers 90,000 to 100,000 clones, with around 85% appearing a single time and about 38% taken by the ten largest. CDR1 is MRHNA and CDR2 is SNTAGT in the germline V gene. V dropped 4 bases and J dropped 1 base, with 9 bases sitting between them. CDR3 length: 14 amino acids.

The chain recombines TRBV6-4 with TRBJ2-3, with a possible D match to TRBD2 (5 bases). The specimen sequenced was peripheral blood. The receptor was derived from a man older than 75 with acute or convalescent COVID-19. The CDR3 reads CASSVSGGTDTQYF. The DNA for the CDR3 is TGTGCCAGCAGTGTAAGCGGTGGCACAGATACGCAGTATTTT.